The next 8 T cell receptor beta chains were all read from a single sample in a study of T cells in Graves' hyperthyroidism and ophthalmopathy. Authors of the study amplified TCR beta CDR3 regions from RNA transcripts. HTBI primers were used for first-round RT-PCR of the TCR CDR3. TCRdb processed the multiplex PCR reads anew with MiXCR; each CDR3 protein has one entry. The table lists under 600,000 distinct CDR3 sequences, roughly 15% of them singletons. Material for sequencing was blood. These TCRs come from a woman aged 40-49 years with Graves' ophthalmopathy.

This clonotype was found a few times. The V and J genes are TRBV7-3 and TRBJ2-3, with D perhaps matching TRBD1 or TRBD2 (6 bases each). Trimming took off 5 bases at V and 4 bases at J, with 13 bases between the two ends. Germline V gene sequence: CDR1 SGHTA, CDR2 FQGTGA. The CDR3 covers 14 residues. The CDR3 loop is CASSKQGGADTQYF. Here the CDR3 DNA reads TGTGCCAGCAGCAAACAGGGAGGAGCAGATACGCAGTATTTT.

The chain is built from TRBV6-1 and TRBJ2-7; either TRBD1 or TRBD2 may supply D (5 bases each). V was cut by 6 bases and J by 2 bases, with 14 bases left in between. In germline, CDR1 is MNHNS, CDR2 SASEGT. The CDR3 has 14 amino acids. The CDR3 DNA sequence: TGTGCCAGCAGCTCGGGTCCGGGACCCTACGAGCAGTACTTC. This codes for CASSSGPGPYEQYF.

There are many counts of this clonotype. The chain is built from TRBV20-1 and TRBJ1-5, with D possibly being TRBD1 (5 bases). The germline V gene has CDR1 DFQATT and CDR2 SNEGSKA (reference sequence). The germline V and J ends were trimmed by 3 bases and 5 bases, with 11 bases remaining between them. The CDR3 contains 13 residues. The CDR3 DNA sequence: TGCAGTGCTAGTGAGGGACCCGATCAGCCCCAGCATTTT. Translation gives CSASEGPDQPQHF.

The chain employs TRBV10-2 and TRBJ2-3; 8 bases align to TRBD2. With V trimmed by 3 bases and J by 5 bases, 7 bases remained unmatched. CDR3 length: 15 amino acids. The germline V gene encodes CDR1 WSHSY and CDR2 SAAADI. This CDR3 reads CASSDRGGGKDTQYF. CDR3 bases: TGCGCCAGCAGTGACCGGGGGGGCGGGAAAGATACGCAGTATTTT.

The chain recombines TRBV6-1 with TRBJ2-1; 13 nucleotides agree with TRBD2. The V gene end was trimmed by 6 bases and the J gene end by 5 bases; junction bases not matched to a gene: 10. From germline, CDR1 is MNHNS and CDR2 SASEGT. This CDR3 comprises 17 residues. In nucleotides, the CDR3 is TGTGCCAGCAGCGATTGGACTAGCGGGAGAAAGAACAATGAGCAGTTCTTC. Residues: CASSDWTSGRKNNEQFF.

This clonotype was seen more than once but under ten times. This chain links TRBV20-1 with TRBJ1-2; possibly TRBD1 for D (5 bases). In germline, CDR1 is DFQATT, CDR2 SNEGSKA (reference sequence). The ends were cut back, 3 bases at V and 6 bases at J, with 17 bases in the middle. The CDR3 has 14 amino acids. The CDR3 reads CSARTDTKQDGYTF. In DNA, the CDR3 is TGCAGTGCTAGGACGGACACCAAGCAGGATGGCTACACCTTC.

This clonotype was counted a single time. The chain links TRBV6-2 or TRBV6-3 to TRBJ2-2; D possibly uses TRBD1 or TRBD2 (6 bases each). Germline lookup yields CDR1 MNHEY and CDR2 SVGEGT. This CDR3 is built from 15 residues. The germline V and J ends were trimmed by 4 bases and 0 bases, with 9 bases remaining between them. The CDR3 bases are TGTGCCAGCAGTTGGGGGGCGCCGAACACCGGGGAGCTGTTTTTT. Protein sequence: CASSWGAPNTGELFF.

This chain joins TRBV18 and TRBJ2-1; the match to TRBD1 covers 9 bases. V lost 5 bases and J lost 4; bases outside the gene matches: 12. CDR3 length: 17 residues. The germline V gene encodes CDR1 KGHSH and CDR2 LQKENI. The CDR3 sequence is CASSSNPGTGSYNEQFF. CDR3 sequence (DNA): TGTGCCAGCTCATCCAATCCCGGGACAGGGAGTTACAATGAGCAGTTCTTC.